This TCR beta chain originates from a study of a mutant IDH1 vaccine in newly diagnosed glioma. About the research overall: Radiotherapy alone preceded vaccination by 4-6 weeks; alternatively, vaccination started with temozolomide cycles. Treated patients had a mean age of roughly 39 years and an approximately 62% male, about 38% female split.

Note on this clone: Its antigen remains unknown.

There are 15 residues in the CDR3. Germline values: CDR1 MGHRA, CDR2 YSYEKL. Trimming shortened V by 0 bases and J by 5 bases, and 11 bases separated the two germline ends. Sequenced by immunoSEQ multiplex PCR; TCRdb stores in-frame clones only, minus some. The sample lists about 31,000 clones, approximately 78% occurring once. Findings and limits, study-wide: The authors found pseudoprogression apparently unrelated to changes in top peripheral T cell clonotypes.

The time point denotes: week 11, during vaccination. Each dose of the vaccine consisted of 300 ug of mutant IDH1 20-mer peptide, with topical imiquimod. The rearrangement links TRBV4-1 to TRBJ2-1; no definite D call. Sequences were derived from PBMCs, sampled from a glioma patient whose treatment included an IDH1 peptide vaccine. The receptor was isolated from a young man with glioma. CDR3 bases: TGCGCCAGCAGCCAAGATCTTGGCAGGCACAATGAGCAGTTCTTC. Protein: CASSQDLGRHNEQFF.